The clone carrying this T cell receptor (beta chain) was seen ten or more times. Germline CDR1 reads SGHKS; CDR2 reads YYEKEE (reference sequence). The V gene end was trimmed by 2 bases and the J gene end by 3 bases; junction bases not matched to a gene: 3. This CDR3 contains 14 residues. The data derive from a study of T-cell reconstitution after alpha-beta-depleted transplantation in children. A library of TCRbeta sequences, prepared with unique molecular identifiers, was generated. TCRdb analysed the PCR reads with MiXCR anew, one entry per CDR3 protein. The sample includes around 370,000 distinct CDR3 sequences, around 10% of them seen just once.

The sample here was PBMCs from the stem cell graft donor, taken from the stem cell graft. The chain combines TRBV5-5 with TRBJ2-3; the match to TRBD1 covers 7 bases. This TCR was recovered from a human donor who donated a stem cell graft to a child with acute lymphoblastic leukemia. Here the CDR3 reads CASSLEGATDTQYF. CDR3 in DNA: TGTGCCAGCAGCTTAGAGGGGGCTACAGATACGCAGTATTTT.